The next 27 T cell receptor beta chains were all read from a single sample in a study of cytomegalovirus exposure and HLA in healthy donors. Vbeta (60) and Jbeta (13) primers were used in the PCR. The protocol was immunoSEQ multiplex PCR, while the TCRdb copy is restricted to in-frame clones and leaves out a portion. Of about 130,000 clones in the sample, around 78% are singletons; the top ten hold less than 2%. The sequenced sample was PBMCs. Source of these receptors: a woman aged 40 to 55 in good health and CMV-seronegative.

V and J are TRBV19 and TRBJ2-1, with TRBD1 matching 12 bases. The germline V gene encodes CDR1 LNHDA and CDR2 SQIVND (reference sequence). The CDR3 consists of 17 residues. Losses at the gene ends were 4 bases for V and 0 bases for J; bases not matched to a gene: 4. CDR3 in DNA: TGTGCCAGTAGTAAGGGACAGGGGGCGAGCTCCTACAATGAGCAGTTCTTC. This gives the protein CASSKGQGASSYNEQFF. Filled out from reference TRBV19 and TRBJ2-1, the complete variable domain reads DGGITQSPKYLFRKEGQNVTLSCEQNLNHDAMYWYRQDPGQGLRLIYYSQIVNDFQKGDIAEGYSVSREKKESFPLTVTSAQKNPTAFYLCASSKGQGASSYNEQFFGPGTRLTVL.

The chain joins TRBV5-1 to TRBJ2-3; D is ambiguous. The CDR3 contains 14 residues. The germline gives CDR1 SGHRS, CDR2 YFSETQ. V was clipped by 5 bases and J by 0 bases, with 10 bases between them. This CDR3 is CASRTATSTDTQYF. DNA of the CDR3: TGCGCCAGCAGAACAGCCACTAGCACAGATACGCAGTATTTT. The variable domain in full, completed from reference TRBV5-1 and TRBJ2-3, reads KAGVTQTPRYLIKTRGQQVTLSCSPISGHRSVSWYQQTPGQGLQFLFEYFSETQRNKGNFPGRFSGRQFSNSRSEMNVSTLELGDSALYLCASRTATSTDTQYFGPGTRLTVL.

The chain is built from TRBV7-2 and TRBJ2-5, with 10 bases lining up with TRBD2. After removal of 5 bases from V and 5 bases from J, the junction contained 8 bases not matched to a gene. This CDR3 is built from 15 residues. Germline CDR1 is SGHTA and CDR2 is FQGNSA. The CDR3 bases are TGTGCCAGCAGCCGCCTAGCGGGGGCCCGGGAGACCCAGTACTTC. It specifies CASSRLAGARETQYF.

This chain connects TRBV25-1 to TRBJ2-2; D perhaps matches TRBD1 (5 bases). The V end lost 2 bases, the J end lost 6 bases, and 19 bases lay between the germline ends. Germline V gives CDR1 MGHDK, CDR2 SYGVNS. This CDR3 region has 17 residues. CDR3 sequence: CASSESVGNEGAGELFF. The CDR3 bases are TGTGCCAGCAGTGAAAGTGTAGGGAACGAAGGGGCCGGGGAGCTGTTTTTT.

J is TRBJ2-7 and V is TRBV2, with D uncertain. CDR3 length: 14 amino acids. Trimming shortened V by 0 bases and J by 3 bases, and 9 bases separated the two germline ends. Germline CDR1 SNHLY, CDR2 FYNNEI. In DNA, the CDR3 is TGTGCCAGCAGTGAAGCGCTTCACAGCTACGAGCAGTACTTC. Translating it yields CASSEALHSYEQYF. Full variable domain (rest looked up from reference TRBV2 and TRBJ2-7): EPEVTQTPSHQVTQMGQEVILRCVPISNHLYFYWYRQILGQKVEFLVSFYNNEISEKSEIFDDQFSVERPDGSNFTLKIRSTKLEDSAMYFCASSEALHSYEQYFGPGTRLTVT.

The chain recombines TRBV30 with TRBJ1-1, with D unclear. CDR1 GTSNPN and CDR2 SVGIG come from the germline V gene (reference sequence). The CDR3 has 12 amino acids. Trimming removed 1 base from V and 1 base from J, with 4 bases in between. The CDR3 nucleotides are TGTGCCTGGAGTGCGGGGAACACTGAAGCTTTCTTT. It translates to CAWSAGNTEAFF. Filled out from reference TRBV30 and TRBJ1-1, the complete variable domain reads SQTIHQWPATLVQPVGSPLSLECTVEGTSNPNLYWYRQAAGRGLQLLFYSVGIGQISSEVPQNLSASRPQDRQFILSSKKLLLSDSGFYLCAWSAGNTEAFFGQGTRLTVV.

The chain links TRBV5-1 to TRBJ2-5, with D maybe TRBD1 (7 bases). V was cut by 4 bases and J by 2 bases, with 12 bases left in between. This CDR3 is 14 amino acids long. Germline values: CDR1 SGHRS, CDR2 YFSETQ. In nucleotides, the CDR3 is TGCGCCAGCAGCCCGGAGGGGGCTCAAGAGACCCAGTACTTC. Translated: CASSPEGAQETQYF.

J is TRBJ2-1 and V is TRBV6-1; D ambiguous. Per the germline V gene, CDR1 is MNHNS and CDR2 is SASEGT. Trimming cost V 11 bases and J 13 bases, with 18 bases left between them. This CDR3 contains 11 residues. CDR3: CALFSGGNQFF. The CDR3 DNA reads as TGTGCCCTCTTCTCCGGCGGCAATCAGTTCTTC.

This clone turned up a few times. The chain combines TRBV30 with TRBJ1-5, with 7 bases identical to TRBD1. V shed 3 bases and J 7 bases; nucleotides not matched to a gene: 12. Germline V gene lookup returns CDR1 GTSNPN and CDR2 SVGIG (reference sequence). The length of the CDR3 is 15 residues. The CDR3 here is CAWRGVVTGCQPQHF. CDR3 in DNA: TGTGCCTGGAGGGGAGTTGTGACAGGGTGCCAGCCCCAGCATTTT.

The J gene is TRBJ2-1, the V gene TRBV15; 9 positions match TRBD1. The CDR3 totals 16 residues. The V gene's germline CDR1 is LNHNV and CDR2 YYDKDF (reference sequence). V lost 1 base to trimming and J lost 10 bases; unmatched junction nucleotides: 11. DNA for the CDR3: TGTGCCACCAGCAGAGGAGGGACAGGGTCCAAAGTGGAGCAGTTCTTC. Translating gives CATSRGGTGSKVEQFF.

J is TRBJ1-4 and V is TRBV5-1, with 8 bases aligning to TRBD1. Germline-derived CDR1 and CDR2 are SGHRS and YFSETQ. V lost 4 bases and J lost 2; bases outside the gene matches: 4. The CDR3 consists of 15 residues. The CDR3 nucleotides are TGCGCCAGCAGCAGGAACAGGGGGACTAATGAAAAACTGTTTTTT. It specifies CASSRNRGTNEKLFF.

The chain joins TRBV2 to TRBJ2-3, with 10 positions matching TRBD1. The CDR3 has 17 residues. Germline values: CDR1 SNHLY, CDR2 FYNNEI. V was clipped by 4 bases and J by 3 bases; unmatched bases: 10. CDR3 sequence reads: CASSGSRQGATTDTQYF. The DNA for the CDR3 is TGTGCCAGCAGTGGAAGCAGACAGGGGGCGACGACAGATACGCAGTATTTT.

The V call is TRBV7-3, the J call TRBJ1-6; TRBD1 agrees at 8 bases. This CDR3 has 15 amino acids. The V and J ends lost 5 bases and 10 bases, in that order; junction bases with no gene match: 10. The germline gives CDR1 SGHTA, CDR2 FQGTGA. The CDR3, as DNA: TGTGCCAGCAGCCAGGGGCAGGGGGCAGGATCACCCCTCCACTTT. Its protein is CASSQGQGAGSPLHF.

The rearrangement uses TRBV27 and TRBJ2-7, with unresolved D. The CDR3 sequence is 13 residues long. Germline V gene sequence: CDR1 MNHEY, CDR2 SMNVEV (reference sequence). V was trimmed by 2 bases and J by 3 bases, leaving 8 bases between them. The CDR3 is CASSLGRYYEQYF. Written as DNA, the CDR3 is TGTGCCAGCAGTTTAGGTCGCTACTACGAGCAGTACTTC.

In its sample, this clone was seen a few times. The CDR3 coding sequence is TGTGCCAGCAGTTTGCGGTCAGATCAGCCCCAGCATTTT. This encodes CASSLRSDQPQHF. The J gene is TRBJ1-5, the V gene TRBV28; D is unresolved. CDR3 length: 13 residues. In germline, CDR1 is MDHEN, CDR2 SYDVKM. Trimming removed 3 bases from V and 5 bases from J, with 8 bases in between.

The rearrangement links TRBV28 to TRBJ1-1; D remains unclear. V was cut by 2 bases and J by 2 bases, with 9 bases left in between. From germline, CDR1 is MDHEN and CDR2 SYDVKM. This CDR3 is built from 14 residues. The CDR3 sequence: CASSLGFRNTEAFF. The CDR3, as DNA: TGTGCCAGCAGTTTAGGTTTCAGAAACACTGAAGCTTTCTTT. Combining the CDR3 with reference TRBV28 and TRBJ1-1 gives the whole variable domain DVKVTQSSRYLVKRTGEKVFLECVQDMDHENMFWYRQDPGLGLRLIYFSYDVKMKEKGDIPEGYSVSREKKERFSLILESASTNQTSMYLCASSLGFRNTEAFFGQGTRLTVV.

Details on this clone: At one of its ends the junction is not consistent with the germline gene, which may arise from a read error. V is TRBV6-5 and J is TRBJ1-4; D gene unclear. CDR3 size: 10 residues. In germline, CDR1 is MNHEY, CDR2 SVGAGI. The CDR3 loop is CASNLWAPPF. For the CDR3, the DNA is TGTGCCAGCAACCTTTGGGCACCCCCTTTT.

The gene calls are TRBV7-2 and TRBJ2-7, with D possibly matching TRBD1 (5 bases). V lost 1 base and J lost 10, with 11 bases in between. The V gene's germline CDR1 is SGHTA and CDR2 FQGNSA. The CDR3 runs 12 residues. The CDR3 protein is CASSLVGDIQYF. The CDR3 nucleotides are TGTGCCAGCAGCTTAGTAGGGGATATCCAGTACTTC.

V gene TRBV5-4 combines with J gene TRBJ1-1; TRBD1 agrees at 12 bases. V dropped 5 bases and J dropped 8; count of bases not matched to a gene: 7. Germline V CDR1 and CDR2: SGHNT, YYREEE (reference sequence). The CDR3 extends over 14 amino acids. The CDR3 nucleotides read TGTGCCAGCAGATCCGGGACAGGGGGCTTAGAAGCTTTCTTT. This codes for CASRSGTGGLEAFF.

The V gene is TRBV30, the J gene TRBJ1-2, with D tentatively TRBD1 (6 bases). Per germline, CDR1 GTSNPN and CDR2 SVGIG (reference sequence). Trimming shortened V by 2 bases and J by 8 bases, and 15 bases separated the two germline ends. This CDR3 spans 13 amino acids. CDR3 DNA: TGTGCCTGGAGTCCTGGACAGCCTAGCGGCTACACCTTC. The encoded protein is CAWSPGQPSGYTF.

The gene calls are TRBV23-1 and TRBJ2-1; 12 bases line up with TRBD2. TRBV23-1 is an open reading frame whose function is uncertain. This CDR3 spans 16 amino acids. Trimming removed 4 bases from V and 16 bases from J; junction bases left unmatched: 17. The CDR3 protein is CASSRFPSGGAEVCFF. CDR3 bases: TGCGCCAGCAGTCGATTCCCTAGCGGGGGGGCGGAGGTTTGTTTCTTC.

J is TRBJ1-1 and V is TRBV7-9; D not certain. The V gene lost 8 bases and the J gene lost 4 bases, with 11 bases spanning the gap. Germline lookup yields CDR1 SEHNR and CDR2 FQNEAQ (reference sequence). CDR3 size: 12 residues. In DNA form, the CDR3 reads TGTGCCAGCCTCAATCGGGTCACTGAAGCTTTCTTT. Amino acid sequence: CASLNRVTEAFF.

The chain combines TRBV7-6 with TRBJ1-5; TRBD1 matches at 10 bases. V lost 5 bases and J lost 6; bases outside the gene matches: 7. The CDR3 covers 15 residues. The germline CDR1 and CDR2 sequences are SGHVS and FNYEAQ. Here the CDR3 reads CASSQGTGAVQPQHF. For the CDR3, the DNA is TGTGCCAGCAGCCAGGGGACAGGGGCTGTTCAGCCCCAGCATTTT.

This chain links TRBV19 with TRBJ2-7; a possible D gene is TRBD2 (5 bases). CDR3 length equals 15 residues. The germline gives CDR1 LNHDA, CDR2 SQIVND (reference sequence). V shed 5 bases and J shed 7 bases, with 21 bases lying between them. The CDR3 here is CASSFRSAGSVEQYF. For the CDR3, the DNA is TGTGCCAGTAGTTTTAGAAGCGCTGGGAGCGTGGAGCAGTACTTC.

Points on this clone: The CDR3 does not close with the conserved phenylalanine or tryptophan, likely indicating a read error. The chain employs TRBV13 and TRBJ1-2, with a weak D call TRBD1 (5 bases). The V end was cut by 4 bases, the J end by 8 bases, with 14 bases between. This CDR3 has 13 residues. Germline assignment: CDR1 PRHDT and CDR2 FYEKMQ (reference sequence). The CDR3 protein is CASSSTRVGGYTL. CDR3 in DNA: TGTGCCAGCAGCTCTACCAGGGTGGGAGGCTACACCCTC.

The chain carries TRBV10-1 and TRBJ2-3; 10 bases are a match to TRBD2. The V gene end was trimmed by 6 bases and the J gene end by 0 bases; junction bases not matched to a gene: 6. Germline assignment: CDR1 WNHNN and CDR2 SYGVQD (reference sequence). This CDR3 has 16 amino acids. DNA of the CDR3: TGCGCCAGCAGCGGACTAGCGGCACACAGCACAGATACGCAGTATTTT. Its protein product is CASSGLAAHSTDTQYF.

The CDR3 coding sequence is TGTGCCAGTAGTAGGGGACAGACTTCCTACGAGCAGTACTTC. Its protein is CASSRGQTSYEQYF. V usage is TRBV19 and J usage is TRBJ2-7; 7 positions agree with TRBD1. Trimming removed 4 bases from V and 1 base from J; junction bases left unmatched: 4. Germline V gene lookup returns CDR1 LNHDA and CDR2 SQIVND (reference sequence). The CDR3 is made up of 14 amino acids.